This T cell receptor (beta chain) was recorded in a study of cytomegalovirus exposure and HLA in healthy donors. Across the whole study: Later analysis reported that the roughly 110 validation repertoires shared the platform of the approximately 690 first-cohort repertoires.

The CDR3 is 15 residues long. Trimming removed 4 bases from V and 4 bases from J; junction bases left unmatched: 8. CDR1 and CDR2 (germline): SGHRS, YFSETQ. The data were produced by immunoSEQ multiplex PCR, yet TCRdb's version contains in-frame clones alone and is incomplete. Of 130,000 to 150,000 clones in the sample, about 91% were seen once. The validation cohort, a group of around 130 subjects, included the donors and was separate from the approximately 680-subject first cohort. The study, taken as a whole, reports: It was reportedly the case that the classifier diagnosed cytomegalovirus status with high specificity and sensitivity.

About this clone: Its antigen remains unknown.

V usage is TRBV5-1 and J usage is TRBJ1-3; 7 bases align to TRBD1. Material: PBMCs. This TCR was recovered from a man aged 18 to 35 in good health and CMV-seropositive. The CDR3 DNA sequence: TGCGCCAGCAGCCTGGAACCGGGACAGGGAAACACCATATATTTT. This gives the protein CASSLEPGQGNTIYF.